The rows below give T cell receptor beta chains drawn from one sample of a study of T cells in Graves' hyperthyroidism and ophthalmopathy. In TCRdb, the multiplex PCR reads were re-called with MiXCR into one record per CDR3 protein. In the table there are approximately 630,000 distinct CDR3 sequences, about 17% of which are singletons. The sequenced material came from blood. These receptors were collected from a woman aged 30 to 39 with Graves' hyperthyroidism. Each CDR3 is given with its conserved first and last residue. Not every row has a clone size; where given, it reads once, few, many or a size class.

clone_size	v_call	j_call	cdr3_aa
few	TRBV11-1	TRBJ1-1	CASSLGTAVGAFF
few	TRBV7-3	TRBJ2-2	CASRREAGELFF
.	TRBV27	TRBJ2-7	CTSSFVFSYEQYF
few	TRBV4-2	TRBJ2-5	CASSQVGRQETQYF
.	TRBV7-3	TRBJ2-2	CASSLRHGVMSTGELFF
many	TRBV20-1	TRBJ2-7	CSARRGGAYEQYF
.	TRBV7-9	TRBJ1-2	CASSFPGGSGYGYTF
.	TRBV7-8	TRBJ1-2	CASSSKAVTGGRGYTF
once	TRBV11-2	TRBJ2-2	CASSFSGGGTGELFF
few	TRBV5-1	TRBJ2-5	CASSLGSSSAGETQYF
.	TRBV19	TRBJ2-2	CASSIASGSYIGELFF
few	TRBV24-1	TRBJ1-2	CATSDFRAGNYGYTF
.	TRBV18	TRBJ2-7	CASSPRGGQSSYEQYF
.	TRBV19	TRBJ2-3	CASNRIGSSGLSTDTQYF
.	TRBV6-5	TRBJ2-7	CASSYNSASYEQYF
few	TRBV19	TRBJ2-7	CASRPRGSGSKGEQYF
.	TRBV30	TRBJ1-2	CAWSLQGERGYTF
many	TRBV2	TRBJ2-1	CASSEISGRTYNEQFF
many	TRBV28	TRBJ2-5	CASTFGGETQYF
.	TRBV7-9	TRBJ2-1	CASSPIAGGLQFF
many	TRBV11-2	TRBJ2-5	CASSAERLARETQYF
many	TRBV28	TRBJ2-5	CASSLWGQLLGRAQYF
many	TRBV3-1	TRBJ1-1	CASSALSQGPYVSTEAFF
few	TRBV2	TRBJ2-5	CASSGLRGGQGTQYF
.	TRBV7-6	TRBJ2-6	CASSLELSGASGANVLTF
many	TRBV28	TRBJ2-7	CASSFLGYEQYF
.	TRBV4-3	TRBJ2-7	CASSQDLTTTEQYF
.	TRBV30	TRBJ1-5	CAWSVGGATNQPQHF
few	TRBV9	TRBJ2-3	CASSADRDTQYF
few	TRBV12-3/TRBV12-4	TRBJ1-2	CASSFTGAAGYTF
few	TRBV9	TRBJ1-4	CASSVEGIPTEKLFF
.	TRBV19	TRBJ1-5	CASSTSGHQPQHF
.	TRBV4-3	TRBJ2-7	CASSQDIRERNEQYF
.	TRBV4-2	TRBJ2-3	CASSQGRRGGGTDTQYF
many	TRBV18	TRBJ1-1	CASLREGNTEAFF
many	TRBV28	TRBJ1-5	CASGFSGGSQPQHF
few	TRBV30	TRBJ1-5	CAWGAGQPQHF
.	TRBV29-1	TRBJ2-2	CSVEDGRAGTGELFF
many	TRBV28	TRBJ2-7	CASSGTSLGPYEQYF
.	TRBV20-1	TRBJ2-2	CSASIRQGTGELFF
.	TRBV18	TRBJ2-7	CASSLLTSGKEEQYF
many	TRBV6-1	TRBJ2-1	CASSSNRASSYNEQFF
many	TRBV9	TRBJ2-3	CASSVVGGADTQYF
many	TRBV2	TRBJ2-5	CATATHGDQETQYF
few	TRBV20-1	TRBJ2-7	CSAPGYEQYF
few	TRBV19	TRBJ2-1	CASSLRTSSNEQFF
many	TRBV20-1	TRBJ2-3	CSAIRGSADTQYF
few	TRBV3-1	TRBJ2-3	CASSQGPSGSTDTQYF
many	TRBV3-1	TRBJ1-5	CASSQDRGSNQPQHF
.	TRBV5-8	TRBJ2-5	CASSFSWETQYF
.	TRBV30	TRBJ2-1	CAWSFRDRVGNEQFF
many	TRBV7-3	TRBJ1-1	CASSLGTEMNTEAFF